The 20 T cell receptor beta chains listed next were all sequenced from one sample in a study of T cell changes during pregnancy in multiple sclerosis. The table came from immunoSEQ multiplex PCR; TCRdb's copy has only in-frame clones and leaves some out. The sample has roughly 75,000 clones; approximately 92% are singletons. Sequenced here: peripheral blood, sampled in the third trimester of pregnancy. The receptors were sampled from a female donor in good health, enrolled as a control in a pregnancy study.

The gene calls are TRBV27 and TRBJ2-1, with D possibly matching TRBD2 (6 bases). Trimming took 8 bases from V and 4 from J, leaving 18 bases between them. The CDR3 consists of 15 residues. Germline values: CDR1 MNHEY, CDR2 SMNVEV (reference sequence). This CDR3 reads CASHTPSSGYNEQFF. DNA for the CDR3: TGTGCCAGCCATACCCCCTCCAGCGGGTACAATGAGCAGTTCTTC.

The CDR3 protein is CASSLYKDRAYEQYF. As DNA, the CDR3 is TGTGCCAGCTCACTGTACAAGGACAGGGCCTACGAGCAGTACTTC. The gene calls are TRBV18 and TRBJ2-7, with 8 bases aligning to TRBD1. The CDR3 covers 15 residues. Germline V lookup: CDR1 KGHSH, CDR2 LQKENI. The V gene end was trimmed by 4 bases and the J gene end by 2 bases; junction bases not matched to a gene: 7.

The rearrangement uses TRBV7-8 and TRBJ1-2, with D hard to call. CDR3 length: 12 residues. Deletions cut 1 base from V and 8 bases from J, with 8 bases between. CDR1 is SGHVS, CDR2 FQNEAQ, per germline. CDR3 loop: CASSLVPGGYTF. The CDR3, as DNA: TGTGCCAGCAGCTTAGTTCCTGGCGGCTACACCTTC.

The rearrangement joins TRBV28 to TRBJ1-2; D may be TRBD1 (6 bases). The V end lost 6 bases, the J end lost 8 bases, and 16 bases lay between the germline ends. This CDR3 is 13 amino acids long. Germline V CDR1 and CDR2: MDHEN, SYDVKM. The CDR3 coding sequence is TGTGCCAGCAGCCGGACAGTCCCGGAGGGCTACACCTTC. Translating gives CASSRTVPEGYTF.

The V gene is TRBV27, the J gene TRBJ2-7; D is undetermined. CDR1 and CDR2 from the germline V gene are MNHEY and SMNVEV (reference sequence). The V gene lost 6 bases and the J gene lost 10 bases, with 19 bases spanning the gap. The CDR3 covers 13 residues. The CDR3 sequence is CASSTLQNSGQYF. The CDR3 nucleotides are TGTGCCAGCAGCACCCTACAGAACTCCGGACAGTACTTC.

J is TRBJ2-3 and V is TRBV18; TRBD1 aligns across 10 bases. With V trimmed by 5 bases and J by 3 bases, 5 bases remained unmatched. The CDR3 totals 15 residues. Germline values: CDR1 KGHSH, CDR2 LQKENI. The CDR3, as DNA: TGTGCCAGCTCAGCCCGGGACAGGGGAACAGATACGCAGTATTTT. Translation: CASSARDRGTDTQYF.

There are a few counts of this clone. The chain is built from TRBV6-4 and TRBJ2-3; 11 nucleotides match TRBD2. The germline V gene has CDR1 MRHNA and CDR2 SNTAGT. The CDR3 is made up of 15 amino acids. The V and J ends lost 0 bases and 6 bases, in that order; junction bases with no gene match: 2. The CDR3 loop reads CASSDSASGGDTQYF. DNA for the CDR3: TGTGCCAGCAGTGACTCAGCTAGCGGGGGGGATACGCAGTATTTT.

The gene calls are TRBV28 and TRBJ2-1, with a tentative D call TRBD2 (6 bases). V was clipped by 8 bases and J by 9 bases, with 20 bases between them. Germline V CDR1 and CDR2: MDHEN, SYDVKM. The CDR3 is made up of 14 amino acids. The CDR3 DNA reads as TGTGCCAGCGGTGCCGGGACTCCAACCCCTGAGCAGTTCTTC. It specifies CASGAGTPTPEQFF.

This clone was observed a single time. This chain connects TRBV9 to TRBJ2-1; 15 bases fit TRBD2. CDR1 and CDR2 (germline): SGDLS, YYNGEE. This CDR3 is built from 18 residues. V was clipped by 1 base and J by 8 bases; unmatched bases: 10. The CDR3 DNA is TGTGCCAGCAGCGTATATGGACTAGCGGGAGGGCCTCAGGATGAGCAGTTCTTC. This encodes CASSVYGLAGGPQDEQFF.

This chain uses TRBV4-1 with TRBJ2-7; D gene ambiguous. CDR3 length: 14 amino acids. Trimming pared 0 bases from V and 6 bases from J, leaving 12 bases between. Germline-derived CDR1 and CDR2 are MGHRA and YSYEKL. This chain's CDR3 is CASSQEFSPLEQYF. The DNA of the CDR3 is TGCGCCAGCAGCCAAGAGTTTTCCCCCCTCGAGCAGTACTTC.

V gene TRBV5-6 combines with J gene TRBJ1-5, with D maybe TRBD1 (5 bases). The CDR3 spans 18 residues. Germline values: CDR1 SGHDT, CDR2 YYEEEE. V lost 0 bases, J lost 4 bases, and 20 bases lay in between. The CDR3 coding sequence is TGTGCCAGCAGCTTGGGGATGTCCGCGACAGATTTAAATCAGCCCCAGCATTTT. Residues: CASSLGMSATDLNQPQHF.

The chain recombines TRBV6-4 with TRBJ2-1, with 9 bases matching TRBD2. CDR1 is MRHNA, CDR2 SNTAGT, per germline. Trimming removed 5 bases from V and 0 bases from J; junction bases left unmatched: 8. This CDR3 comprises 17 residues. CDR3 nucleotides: TGTGCCAGCAGTAACTTAGCGGGAGCAGTCTCCTACAATGAGCAGTTCTTC. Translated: CASSNLAGAVSYNEQFF.

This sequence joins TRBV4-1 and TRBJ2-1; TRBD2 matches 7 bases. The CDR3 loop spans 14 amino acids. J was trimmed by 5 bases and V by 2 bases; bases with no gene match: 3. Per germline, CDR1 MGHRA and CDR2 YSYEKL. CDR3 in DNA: TGCGCCAGCAGCCAAAAACGGGAGGACAATGAGCAGTTCTTC. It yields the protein CASSQKREDNEQFF.

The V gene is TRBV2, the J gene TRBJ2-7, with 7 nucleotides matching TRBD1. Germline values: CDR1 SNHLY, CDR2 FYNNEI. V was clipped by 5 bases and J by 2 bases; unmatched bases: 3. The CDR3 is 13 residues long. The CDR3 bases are TGTGCCAGCAGTCAGGGGGTTACCTACGAGCAGTACTTC. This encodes CASSQGVTYEQYF.

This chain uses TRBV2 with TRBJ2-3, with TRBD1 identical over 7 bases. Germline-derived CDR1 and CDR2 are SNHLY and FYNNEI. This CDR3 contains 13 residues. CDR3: CRWNRGSTDTQYF. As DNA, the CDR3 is TGTCGGTGGAACAGGGGAAGCACAGATACGCAGTATTTT.

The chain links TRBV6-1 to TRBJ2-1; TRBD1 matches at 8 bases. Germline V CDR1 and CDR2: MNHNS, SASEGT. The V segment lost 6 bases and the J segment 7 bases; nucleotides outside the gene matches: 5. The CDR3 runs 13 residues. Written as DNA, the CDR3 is TGTGCCAGCAGGGTCCACAGGGGGAATGAGCAGTTCTTC. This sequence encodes CASRVHRGNEQFF.

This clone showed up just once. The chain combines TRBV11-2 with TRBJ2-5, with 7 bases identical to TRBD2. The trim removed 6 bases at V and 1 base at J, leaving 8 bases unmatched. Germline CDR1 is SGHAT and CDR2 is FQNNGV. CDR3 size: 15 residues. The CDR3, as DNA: TGTGCCAGCAGGGAACTGCGGGGGTCCCAAGAGACCCAGTACTTC. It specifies CASRELRGSQETQYF.

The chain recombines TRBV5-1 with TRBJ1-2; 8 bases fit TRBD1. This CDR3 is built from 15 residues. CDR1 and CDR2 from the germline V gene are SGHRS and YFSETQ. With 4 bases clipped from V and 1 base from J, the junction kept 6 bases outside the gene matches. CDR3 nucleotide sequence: TGCGCCAGCAGCAACGGACAGGGCTATAACTATGGCTACACCTTC. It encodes CASSNGQGYNYGYTF. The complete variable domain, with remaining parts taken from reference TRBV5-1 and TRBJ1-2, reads KAGVTQTPRYLIKTRGQQVTLSCSPISGHRSVSWYQQTPGQGLQFLFEYFSETQRNKGNFPGRFSGRQFSNSRSEMNVSTLELGDSALYLCASSNGQGYNYGYTFGSGTRLTVV.

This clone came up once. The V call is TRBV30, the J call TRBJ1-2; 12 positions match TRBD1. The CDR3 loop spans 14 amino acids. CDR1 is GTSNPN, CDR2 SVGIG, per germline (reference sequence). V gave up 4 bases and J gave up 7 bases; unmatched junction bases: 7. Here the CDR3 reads CAWTGTGGASGYTF. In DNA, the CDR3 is TGTGCCTGGACCGGGACAGGGGGCGCTTCTGGCTACACCTTC.

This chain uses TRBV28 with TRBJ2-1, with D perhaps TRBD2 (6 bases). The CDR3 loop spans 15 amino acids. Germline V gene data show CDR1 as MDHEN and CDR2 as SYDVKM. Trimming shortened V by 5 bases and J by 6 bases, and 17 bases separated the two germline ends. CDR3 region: CASSAPSEVTNEQFF. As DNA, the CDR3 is TGTGCCAGCAGTGCACCTAGCGAAGTAACCAATGAGCAGTTCTTC. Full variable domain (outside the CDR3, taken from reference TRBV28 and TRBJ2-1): DVKVTQSSRYLVKRTGEKVFLECVQDMDHENMFWYRQDPGLGLRLIYFSYDVKMKEKGDIPEGYSVSREKKERFSLILESASTNQTSMYLCASSAPSEVTNEQFFGPGTRLTVL.